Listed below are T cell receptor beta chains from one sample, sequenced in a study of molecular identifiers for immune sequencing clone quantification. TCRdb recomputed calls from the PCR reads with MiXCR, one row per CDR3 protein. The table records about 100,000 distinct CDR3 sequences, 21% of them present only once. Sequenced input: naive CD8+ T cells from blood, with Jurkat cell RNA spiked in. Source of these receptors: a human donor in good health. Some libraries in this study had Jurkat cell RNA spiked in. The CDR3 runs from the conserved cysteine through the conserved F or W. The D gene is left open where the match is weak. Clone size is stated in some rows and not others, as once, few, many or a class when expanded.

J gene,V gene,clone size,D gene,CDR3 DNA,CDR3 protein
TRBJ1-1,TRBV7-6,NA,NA,TGTGCCAGCAGCTTAAGGAGTGTAGGTGCGACGGGCACTGAAGCTCTCTTT,CASSLRSVGATGTEALF
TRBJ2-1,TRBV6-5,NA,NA,TGTGTCCACGAGCTTCTGGAGTATCCGAGGGCCATGGTACATGAGCAGTTCTTC,CVHELLEYPRAMVHEQFF
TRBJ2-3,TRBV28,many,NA,TGTGCCAGCAGTTTCGTAGGGAGTACAGATACGCAGTATTTT,CASSFVGSTDTQYF
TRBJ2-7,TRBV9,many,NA,TGTGCCAGCAGCGCGGACCTAATGGGGGGAGACGAGCAGTACTTC,CASSADLMGGDEQYF
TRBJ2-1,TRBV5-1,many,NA,TGCGCCAGCAGCTTGGGGGCAGGGCTTGATGAGCAGTTCTTC,CASSLGAGLDEQFF
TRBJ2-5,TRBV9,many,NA,TGTGCCAGCAGCGTAGTAGTAGGTGAGACCCAGTACTTC,CASSVVVGETQYF
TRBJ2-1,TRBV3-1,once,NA,TGTGCCAGCAGCTCGTACTACGAGCAGTTCTTC,CASSSYYEQFF
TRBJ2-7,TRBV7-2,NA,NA,TGTGCCAGCAGCTTAGGTCTGGAGGGGCCCTTCGGCGAGCAGTACTTC,CASSLGLEGPFGEQYF
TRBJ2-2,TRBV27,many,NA,TGTGCCAGCAGTTCAAGCTACAGGGACACCGGGGAGCTGTTTTTT,CASSSSYRDTGELFF
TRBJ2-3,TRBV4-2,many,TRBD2,TGTGCCAGCAGCCAAGATTATAAGCGGGAGTACAGCACAGATACGCAGTATTTT,CASSQDYKREYSTDTQYF
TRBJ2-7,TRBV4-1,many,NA,TGCGCCAGCAGCCAAGGGGTCTTCTACGAGCAGTACTTC,CASSQGVFYEQYF
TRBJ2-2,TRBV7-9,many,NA,TGTGCCAGCAGCCACAACACCGGGGAGCTGTTTTTT,CASSHNTGELFF
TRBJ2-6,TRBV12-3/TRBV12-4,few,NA,TGTGCCGTAGACAGTCCTTTACCCTCTGGGGCCAACGTCCTGACTTTC,CAVDSPLPSGANVLTF
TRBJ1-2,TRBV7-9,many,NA,TGTGCCAGCAGCTTAGCGCTCGACAGCTCCTATGGCTACACCTTC,CASSLALDSSYGYTF
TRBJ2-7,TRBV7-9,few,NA,TGTGCCAGCAGCTTAGTGCGGGGGCACGAGCAGTACTTC,CASSLVRGHEQYF
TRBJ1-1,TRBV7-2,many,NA,TGTGCCAGCAGGGCCGTCGGGGGGCTGCGCACTGAAGCTTTCTTT,CASRAVGGLRTEAFF
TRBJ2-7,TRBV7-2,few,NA,TGTGCCAGCAGTCCCCCTGACCGCATACAGTACTTC,CASSPPDRIQYF
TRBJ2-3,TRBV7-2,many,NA,TGTGCCAGCGGTTTCACAGATACGCAGTATTTT,CASGFTDTQYF
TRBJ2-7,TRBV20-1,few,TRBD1,TGCAGTGCTAGAGTACAGGGGGGATCCTACGAGCAGTACTTC,CSARVQGGSYEQYF
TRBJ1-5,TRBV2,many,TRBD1,TGTGCCAGCAGTGAGGGGACAGGGGGCTATCAGCCCCAGCATTTT,CASSEGTGGYQPQHF
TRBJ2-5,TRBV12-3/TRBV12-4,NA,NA,TGTGCCAGCAGTTTGCAGGGCTTCCAAGAGACCCAGTACTTC,CASSLQGFQETQYF
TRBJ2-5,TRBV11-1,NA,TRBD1,TGTGCCAGCGGGAACAGGGGCAGGGAGCAAGAGACCCAGTACTTC,CASGNRGREQETQYF
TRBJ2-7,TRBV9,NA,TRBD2,TGTGCCAGCAGCGTAGTTTGGCGGGGGACCGCCCTTTACGAGCAGTACTTC,CASSVVWRGTALYEQYF
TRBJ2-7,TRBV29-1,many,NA,TGCAGCGTTGCCGGGGGCGCGTACGAGCAGTACTTC,CSVAGGAYEQYF
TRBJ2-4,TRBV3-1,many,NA,TGTGCCAGCAGCTTGGGGGTCGGAAATCTAGCCAAAAACATTCAGTACTTC,CASSLGVGNLAKNIQYF
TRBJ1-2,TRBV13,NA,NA,TGTGCCAGCAGCGTCGACTGGGAAGGCTATGGCTACACCTTC,CASSVDWEGYGYTF
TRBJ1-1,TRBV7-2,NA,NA,TGTGCCAGCAGCGTATTAACGACAGTGAACACTGAAGTTTTCTTT,CASSVLTTVNTEVFF
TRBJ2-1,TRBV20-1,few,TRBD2,TGCAGTCCCATGGGACTAGCGGAATACAATGAGCAGTTCTTC,CSPMGLAEYNEQFF
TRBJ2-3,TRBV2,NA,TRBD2,TGTGCCAGCAGTGGGGGGACATTTAGCGGGGGGGCCACAGATACGCAGTATTTT,CASSGGTFSGGATDTQYF
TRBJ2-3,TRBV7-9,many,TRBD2,TGTGCCAGCAGCCAACTAGCGGGGCGGGCAGATACGCAGTATTTT,CASSQLAGRADTQYF
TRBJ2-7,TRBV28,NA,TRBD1,TGTGCCAGCAGCCATAGGGACAGGCGGCGAGATTACGAGCAGTACTTC,CASSHRDRRRDYEQYF
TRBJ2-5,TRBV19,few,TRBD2,TGTGCCAGCCAAGCGGGAGGCGGAGAGACCCAGTACTTC,CASQAGGGETQYF
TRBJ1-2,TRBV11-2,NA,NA,TGTGCCAGCAGCTTAGACCCGGGGCCGGTCTATGGCTACACCTTC,CASSLDPGPVYGYTF
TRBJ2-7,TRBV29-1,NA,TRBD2,TGCAGCGCCGAGGGACTAGCGGGAGGGCTTTTGGAGCAGTACTTC,CSAEGLAGGLLEQYF
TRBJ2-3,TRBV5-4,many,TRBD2,TGTGCCAGCAGCTCTTCACTAGCGGGGCTAGATACGCAGTATTTT,CASSSSLAGLDTQYF
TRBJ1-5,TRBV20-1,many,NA,TGCAGTGAAGGGCTGAATAGCAATCAGCCCCAGCATTTT,CSEGLNSNQPQHF
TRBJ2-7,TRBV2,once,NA,TGTACCAGCCAGGGTGGGGTTTACGAGCAGTACTTC,CTSQGGVYEQYF
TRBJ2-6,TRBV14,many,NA,TGTGCCAGCAGCCCCCCGTTTGGCTCTGGGGCCAACGTCCTGACTTTC,CASSPPFGSGANVLTF
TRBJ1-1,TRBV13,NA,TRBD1,TGTGCCAGCAGCAAACAACAGGGGTGGAACACTGAAGCTTTCTTT,CASSKQQGWNTEAFF
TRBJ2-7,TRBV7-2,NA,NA,TGTGCCAGCAGCCCCCGGACTCCCTCCTACTCCTACGAGCAGTACTTC,CASSPRTPSYSYEQYF
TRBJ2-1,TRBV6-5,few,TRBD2,TGTGCCAGCAGTTACTCGGCGGGGGGGCCTCGCAATGAGCAGTTCTTC,CASSYSAGGPRNEQFF
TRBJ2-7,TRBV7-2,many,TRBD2,TGTGCCAGCAGCTTGCGGGGGGAGGAGCAGTACTTC,CASSLRGEEQYF
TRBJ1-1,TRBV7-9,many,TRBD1,TGTGCCAGCAGCTCCCGACAGGGGGATGATACTGAAGCTTTCTTT,CASSSRQGDDTEAFF
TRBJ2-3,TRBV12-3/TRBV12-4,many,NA,TGTGCCAGCAGTACACAGGAATTAGATCCCCCAGATACGCAGTATTTT,CASSTQELDPPDTQYF
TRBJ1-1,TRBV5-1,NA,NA,TGCGCCAGCAGCTTGGCCAGGGAAGAAGCTTTCTTT,CASSLAREEAFF